The text below deals with one T cell receptor beta chain. TCRdb's copy holds only in-frame clones and misses some; the assay was immunoSEQ multiplex PCR. The sample includes 100,000 or so clones, 89% of them seen just once. These data originate in a study of OX40 agonist ivuxolimab in advanced cancers. The CDR3 sequence is 14 residues long. The V gene lost 3 bases and the J gene lost 0 bases, with 8 bases spanning the gap. Germline V gene sequence: CDR1 LNHNV, CDR2 YYDKDF (reference sequence). The chain has TRBV15 and TRBJ1-1; D may be TRBD1 (6 bases). Sequences were derived from CD4+ or CD8+ T cells sorted from blood, sampled in a trial of the OX40 agonist ivuxolimab. The receptor was isolated from an adult with an advanced solid tumor such as melanoma, head and neck, liver or kidney cancer. CDR3 coding DNA: TGTGCCACCAGCAGGGGGGCCTTGAACACTGAAGCTTTCTTT. It translates to CATSRGALNTEAFF.